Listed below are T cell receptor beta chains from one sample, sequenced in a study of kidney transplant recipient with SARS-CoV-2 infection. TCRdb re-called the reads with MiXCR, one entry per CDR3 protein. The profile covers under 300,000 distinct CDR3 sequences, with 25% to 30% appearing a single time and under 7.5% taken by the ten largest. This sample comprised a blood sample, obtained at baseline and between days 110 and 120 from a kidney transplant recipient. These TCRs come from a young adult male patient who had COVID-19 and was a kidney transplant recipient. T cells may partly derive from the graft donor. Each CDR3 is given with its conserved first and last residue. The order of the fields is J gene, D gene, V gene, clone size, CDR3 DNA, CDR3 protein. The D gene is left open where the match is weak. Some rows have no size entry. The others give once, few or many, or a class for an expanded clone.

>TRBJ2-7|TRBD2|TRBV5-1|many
TGCGCCAGCAGCTCGGGGGGGACGGGAGAGCAGTACTTC
CASSSGGTGEQYF
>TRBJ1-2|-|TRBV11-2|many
TGTGCCAGCAGCCAAATATTAACAAGCAGAAAGACCTATGGCTACACCTTC
CASSQILTSRKTYGYTF
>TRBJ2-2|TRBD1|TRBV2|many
TGTGCCAGCAGGGCGGGACAGGGGGCGGCCGGGGAGCTGTTTTTT
CASRAGQGAAGELFF
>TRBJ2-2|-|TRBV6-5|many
TGTGCCAGCAGTTTTTCTAACCGGGGCCCGAAGGTCGGGGAGCTGTTTTTT
CASSFSNRGPKVGELFF
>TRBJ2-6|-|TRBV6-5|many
TGTGCCAGCAGAAGTTTGACCGAGCGAGCCAACGTCCTGACTTTC
CASRSLTERANVLTF
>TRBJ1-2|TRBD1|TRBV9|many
TGTGCCAGCAGCGTAGAGGGACAGGGGGCTGTCTATGGCTACACCTTC
CASSVEGQGAVYGYTF
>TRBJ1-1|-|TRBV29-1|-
TGCAGCGTGAGGACAGATAACACTGAAGCTTTCTTT
CSVRTDNTEAFF
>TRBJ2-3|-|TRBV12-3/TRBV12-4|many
TGTGCCAGCAGTCCGCTAGGGGGTACAGATACGCAGTATTTT
CASSPLGGTDTQYF
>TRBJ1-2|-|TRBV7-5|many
-
CISVPEWDAEVGKTYGYTF
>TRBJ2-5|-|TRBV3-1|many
TGTGCCAGCAGCGCTATCTGTCCCATTTCTTTCTCTGAGACCCAGTACTTC
CASSAICPISFSETQYF
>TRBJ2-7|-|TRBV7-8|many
TGTGCCAGCAGCGGACTACAGGGTTACGAGCAGTACTTC
CASSGLQGYEQYF
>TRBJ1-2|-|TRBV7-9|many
TGTGCCAGCAGCGTGGGTGAATACCATGGAAAGACCTATGGCTACACCTTC
CASSVGEYHGKTYGYTF
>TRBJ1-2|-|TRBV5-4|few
TGTGCCAGCGTCAATTGCGTACCAGGAAAGACCTATGGCTACACCTTC
CASVNCVPGKTYGYTF
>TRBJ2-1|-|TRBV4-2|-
TGTGCCAGCAGCCCCGTTCTTGGGGGGAACAATGAGCAGTTCTTC
CASSPVLGGNNEQFF
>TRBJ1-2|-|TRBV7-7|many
TGTGCCAGCAGCCCTTTGGATAAGTGCCGAAAGACCTATGGCTACACCTTC
CASSPLDKCRKTYGYTF
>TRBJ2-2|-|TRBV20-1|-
TGCAGTGCTAGAGGGACCCGCTCTAACACCGGGGAGCTGTTTTTT
CSARGTRSNTGELFF
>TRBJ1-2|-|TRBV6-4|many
TGTGCCAGCAGTTTACGTCACTCACACGGAAAGACCTATGGCTACACCTTC
CASSLRHSHGKTYGYTF
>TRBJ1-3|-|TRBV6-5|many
TGTGCCAGCAGCCGCACAGGGAGCTCTGGAAACACCATATATTTT
CASSRTGSSGNTIYF
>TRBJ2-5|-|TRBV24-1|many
TGTGCCACATCCGGGACAGCGACCGGAGGGGCTCAAGAGACCCAGTACTTC
CATSGTATGGAQETQYF
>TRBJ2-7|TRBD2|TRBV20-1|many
TGCAGTGCTAGTCCTTTAGCGGGAGGCTCCTACGAGCAGTACTTC
CSASPLAGGSYEQYF
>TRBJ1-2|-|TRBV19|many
TGTGCCAGTAGTTGGAAGATGACAAATCGAAAGACCTATGGCTACACCTTC
CASSWKMTNRKTYGYTF
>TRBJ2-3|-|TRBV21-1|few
TGTGCCAGCAGTAGTCATTTAGCTACAGTCATGCAAGATACGCAGTATTTT
CASSSHLATVMQDTQYF
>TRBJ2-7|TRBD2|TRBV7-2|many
TGTGCCAGCAGTCCAAGCGGGGAAAGCTCCTACGAGCAGTACTTC
CASSPSGESSYEQYF
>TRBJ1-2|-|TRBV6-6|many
TGTGCCAGCAGTCCTAGAACAGGTGGGAGAAAGACCTATGGCTACACCTTC
CASSPRTGGRKTYGYTF
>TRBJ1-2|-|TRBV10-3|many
TGTGCCATCAGTGAGTCGTTGGCCTCCTATGGCTACACCTTC
CAISESLASYGYTF
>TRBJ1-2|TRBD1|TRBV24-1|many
TGTGCCACCAGTGGCGGGACAGGGTTTGGCTACACCTTC
CATSGGTGFGYTF
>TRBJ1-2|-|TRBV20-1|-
TGCAGTGCTAGAGATCCCGCACCCTATGGCTACACCTTC
CSARDPAPYGYTF
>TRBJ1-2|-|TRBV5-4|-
TGTGCCAGCACGGGCGCCGTACCAGGAAAGACCTATGGCTACACCTTC
CASTGAVPGKTYGYTF
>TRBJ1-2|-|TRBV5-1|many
TGCGCCAGCAGCCCACTGACGGCTAACTATGGCTACACCTTC
CASSPLTANYGYTF
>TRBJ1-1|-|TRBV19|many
TGTGCCAGTATCCCCAGGGAGGCCCGACGGTGGACTGAAGCTTTCTTT
CASIPREARRWTEAFF
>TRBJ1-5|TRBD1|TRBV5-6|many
TGTGCCAGCAGCTCCGGACAGGTCTATAGCAATCAGCCCCAGCATTTT
CASSSGQVYSNQPQHF
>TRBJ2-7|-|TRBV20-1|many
TGCAGTGCTAGAGACCCCAAGGGGCCCTACGAGCAGTACTTC
CSARDPKGPYEQYF
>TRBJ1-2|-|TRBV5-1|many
TGCGCCAGCATAATTGGATCGGTTCGAAAGACCTATGGCTACACCTTC
CASIIGSVRKTYGYTF
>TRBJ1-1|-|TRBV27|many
TGTGCCAGCAGTTTATCGATCGCCTTTGAAGCTTTCTTT
CASSLSIAFEAFF
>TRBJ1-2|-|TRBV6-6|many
TGTGCCAGCAGTCTAAACCTAGGTGGGAGAAAGACCTATGGCTACACCTTC
CASSLNLGGRKTYGYTF
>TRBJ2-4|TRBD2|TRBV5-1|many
TGCGCCAGCAGACCGGGAGGCGGAAACATTCAGTACTTC
CASRPGGGNIQYF
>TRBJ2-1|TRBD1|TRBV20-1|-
TGCAGTGCCCCAGGACAGGGGAGGGACAATGAGCAGTTCTTC
CSAPGQGRDNEQFF
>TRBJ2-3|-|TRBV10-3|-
TGTGCCATCAGTGAGTCCCGCACAGATACGCAGTATTTT
CAISESRTDTQYF
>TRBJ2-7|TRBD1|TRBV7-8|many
TGTGCCAGCAGCTTAGAACGCGACAGGGATCTCGAGCAGTACTTC
CASSLERDRDLEQYF
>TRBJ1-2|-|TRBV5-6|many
TGTGCCAGCTTACATCGCAATAGTCGAAAGACCTATGGCTACACCTTC
CASLHRNSRKTYGYTF
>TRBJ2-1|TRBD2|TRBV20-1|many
TGCAGTGCTGGGACTAGCGGGAGGGGGGGCAATGAGCAGTTCTTC
CSAGTSGRGGNEQFF
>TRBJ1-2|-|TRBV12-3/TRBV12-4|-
TGTGCCAGCAGTCGAGTACACAGCTTCCGAAAGACCTATGGCTACACCTTC
CASSRVHSFRKTYGYTF